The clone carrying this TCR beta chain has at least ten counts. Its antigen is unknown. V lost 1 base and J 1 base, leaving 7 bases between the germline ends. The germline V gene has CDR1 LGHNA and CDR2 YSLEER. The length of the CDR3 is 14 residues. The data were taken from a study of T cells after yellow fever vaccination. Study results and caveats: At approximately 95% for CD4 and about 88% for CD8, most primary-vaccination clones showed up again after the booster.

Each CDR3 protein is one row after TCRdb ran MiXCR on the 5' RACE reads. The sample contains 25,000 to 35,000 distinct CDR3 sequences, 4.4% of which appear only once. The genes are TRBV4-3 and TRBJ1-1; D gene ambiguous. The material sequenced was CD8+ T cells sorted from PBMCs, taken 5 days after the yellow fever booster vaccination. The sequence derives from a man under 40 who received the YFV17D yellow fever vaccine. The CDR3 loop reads CASSQVDANTEAFF. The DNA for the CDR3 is TGCGCCAGCAGCCAAGTCGACGCGAACACTGAAGCTTTCTTT.